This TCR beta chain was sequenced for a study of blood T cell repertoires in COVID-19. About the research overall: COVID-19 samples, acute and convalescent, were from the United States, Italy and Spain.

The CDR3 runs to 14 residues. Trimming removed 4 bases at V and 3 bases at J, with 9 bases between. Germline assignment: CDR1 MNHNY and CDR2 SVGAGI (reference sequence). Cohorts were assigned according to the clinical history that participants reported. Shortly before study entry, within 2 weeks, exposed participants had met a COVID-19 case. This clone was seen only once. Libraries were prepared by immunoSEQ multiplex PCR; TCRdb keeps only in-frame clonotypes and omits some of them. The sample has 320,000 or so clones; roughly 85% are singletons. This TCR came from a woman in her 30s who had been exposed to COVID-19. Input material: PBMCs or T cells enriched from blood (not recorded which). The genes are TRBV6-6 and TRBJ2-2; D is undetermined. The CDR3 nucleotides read TGTGCCAGCAGTTTGAGTAGAGACACCGGGGAGCTGTTTTTT. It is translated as CASSLSRDTGELFF.